Each of the 23 T cell receptor beta chains below was sequenced from the same sample in a study of shared clonotypes between healthy human individuals. TCRdb keeps only in-frame clones here, not all; method: immunoSEQ multiplex PCR. This sample has 2 million to 2.5 million clones, with approximately 96% found just once. Input material: naive CD4+ T cells sorted from blood. Stated subset: CD45RA+ positively selected. The receptors stem from a man aged 18 to 30 in good health.

This chain connects TRBV18 to TRBJ2-7; the match to TRBD1 covers 8 bases. The J segment lost 3 bases and the V segment lost 6 bases, leaving 13 bases of the junction unmatched. This CDR3 comprises 16 residues. Per germline, CDR1 KGHSH and CDR2 LQKENI. The DNA for the CDR3 is TGTGCCAGCTCCCAAATTGGCGGACAGGGAATCTACGAGCAGTACTTC. Encoded protein: CASSQIGGQGIYEQYF.

This clone was recorded once. This chain links TRBV18 with TRBJ1-3; 9 bases agree with TRBD1. V gave up 2 bases and J gave up 3 bases; unmatched junction bases: 8. The CDR3 extends over 17 amino acids. Germline-derived CDR1 and CDR2 are KGHSH and LQKENI. The CDR3: CASSPGIQGAGGNTIYF. The CDR3 nucleotides are TGTGCCAGCTCACCAGGAATACAGGGGGCCGGTGGAAACACCATATATTTT.

This chain links TRBV5-1 with TRBJ2-5; TRBD2 matches 16 bases. The CDR3 is 20 residues long. The V gene end was trimmed by 4 bases and the J gene end by 2 bases; junction bases not matched to a gene: 14. The germline V gene has CDR1 SGHRS and CDR2 YFSETQ. This chain's CDR3 is CASSLEPGTSGRARQETQYF. The CDR3 region has the DNA TGCGCCAGCAGCCTGGAACCCGGGACTAGCGGGAGGGCGAGACAAGAGACCCAGTACTTC.

The chain links TRBV5-1 to TRBJ2-2, with 14 nucleotides matching TRBD2. Trimming took 3 bases from V and 7 from J; bases not matched to a gene: 5. Germline V lookup: CDR1 SGHRS, CDR2 YFSETQ. The CDR3 loop spans 16 amino acids. CDR3 sequence reads: CASSWGTSGRDGELFF. CDR3 bases: TGCGCCAGCAGCTGGGGGACTAGCGGGAGAGACGGGGAGCTGTTTTTT.

Here the CDR3 DNA reads TGTGCCAGCAGCCCCCTCGTTGGTGGTAGCGGTAACTACGAGCAGTACTTC. Its translation is CASSPLVGGSGNYEQYF. J is TRBJ2-7 and V is TRBV7-9; tentative D call: TRBD2 (6 bases). Germline V CDR1 and CDR2: SEHNR, FQNEAQ (reference sequence). V lost 5 bases and J 3 bases, leaving 23 bases between the germline ends. This CDR3 spans 17 amino acids.

This chain connects TRBV30 to TRBJ1-2; tentative D call: TRBD1 (5 bases). Germline V gene data show CDR1 as GTSNPN and CDR2 as SVGIG (reference sequence). CDR3 length: 14 amino acids. V was shortened by 7 bases and J by 4 bases, with 19 bases between the two germline ends. The CDR3 loop reads CAFVVRGLSYGYTF. The DNA of the CDR3 is TGTGCCTTTGTAGTGCGGGGCCTCAGCTATGGCTACACCTTC.

This clone was seen just once. The chain combines TRBV7-9 with TRBJ1-2, with D uncertain. V dropped 5 bases and J dropped 7 bases, with 17 bases sitting between them. The CDR3 spans 14 residues. Germline CDR1 SEHNR, CDR2 FQNEAQ (reference sequence). CDR3 in DNA: TGTGCCAGCAGCCCGAGTACGGCCGTGGTTGGCTACACCTTC. Translated: CASSPSTAVVGYTF.

Only one count was recorded for this clone. The V gene is TRBV7-2, the J gene TRBJ2-7, with 8 bases lining up with TRBD1. V trimming: 2 bases; J trimming: 5 bases; junction bases outside the gene matches: 5. This CDR3 is built from 14 residues. CDR1 is SGHTA, CDR2 FQGNSA, per germline. This CDR3 is CASSLRTGIDEQYF. In nucleotides, the CDR3 is TGTGCCAGCAGCTTAAGGACAGGGATTGACGAGCAGTACTTC.

The chain joins TRBV7-2 to TRBJ1-1; a weak D match, TRBD1 (5 bases). Germline CDR1 reads SGHTA; CDR2 reads FQGNSA. This CDR3 is built from 15 residues. V dropped 1 base and J dropped 1 base, with 10 bases sitting between them. The CDR3 loop reads CASSLEGARNTEAFF. The CDR3 DNA reads TGTGCCAGCAGCTTAGAAGGGGCGAGGAACACTGAAGCTTTCTTT.

Comments on this clone: Additional DNA sequences in this sample encode the identical CDR3. The chain carries TRBV19 and TRBJ2-7; the D gene is possibly TRBD2 (5 bases). This CDR3 has 13 amino acids. Per the germline V gene, CDR1 is LNHDA and CDR2 is SQIVND (reference sequence). V was pared by 8 bases and J by 2 bases, with 13 bases between. The CDR3 sequence is CASSLGDTYEQYF. CDR3 coding DNA: TGTGCCAGTTCGTTGGGAGATACCTACGAGCAGTACTTC.

The chain combines TRBV30 with TRBJ2-7; 8 positions match TRBD2. Unmatched junction bases numbered 5, after V lost 2 bases and J lost 5 bases. In germline, CDR1 is GTSNPN, CDR2 SVGIG (reference sequence). The CDR3 extends over 13 amino acids. The CDR3 here is CAWSLRGGHEQYF. Here the CDR3 DNA reads TGTGCCTGGAGTCTCCGGGGGGGACACGAGCAGTACTTC.

The chain carries TRBV28 and TRBJ1-4, with a weak D call TRBD1 (6 bases). Trimming removed 6 bases at V and 4 bases at J, with 18 bases between. The CDR3 has 16 residues. The germline gives CDR1 MDHEN, CDR2 SYDVKM. For the CDR3, the DNA is TGTGCCAGCAGCCCCCCCGGACAGAGGATTAATGAAAAACTGTTTTTT. It specifies CASSPPGQRINEKLFF.

V is TRBV30 and J is TRBJ2-1; D ambiguous. The V gene's germline CDR1 is GTSNPN and CDR2 SVGIG (reference sequence). The CDR3 spans 14 residues. The V and J ends lost 2 bases and 5 bases respectively, with 13 bases between them. CDR3 nucleotides: TGTGCCTGGAGTCTCGGGTCCTTTAACAATGAGCAGTTCTTC. Translation gives CAWSLGSFNNEQFF.

V gene TRBV4-2 combines with J gene TRBJ2-3; D may correspond to TRBD1 or TRBD2 (6 bases each). This CDR3 is built from 16 residues. V gave up 3 bases and J gave up 3 bases, with 16 bases separating them. Per germline, CDR1 LGHNA and CDR2 YNFKEQ. The CDR3 loop is CASSQGATRGTDTQYF. The CDR3 DNA reads TGTGCCAGCAGCCAGGGGGCAACTCGGGGGACAGATACGCAGTATTTT.

V and J are TRBV7-2 and TRBJ1-5; TRBD1 matches 8 bases. The V and J ends lost 1 base and 8 bases, in that order; junction bases with no gene match: 4. This CDR3 is 14 amino acids long. CDR1 and CDR2 (germline): SGHTA, FQGNSA. In DNA form, the CDR3 reads TGTGCCAGCAGCTTAGGACAGGGGAGGAAGCCCCAGCATTTT. Translating gives CASSLGQGRKPQHF.

V and J are TRBV2 and TRBJ2-7; 7 nucleotides line up with TRBD1. Unmatched junction bases numbered 8, after V lost 7 bases and J lost 2 bases. The CDR3 contains 14 residues. The V gene's germline CDR1 is SNHLY and CDR2 FYNNEI. CDR3 sequence: CASISERGPYEQYF. CDR3 in DNA: TGTGCCAGCATAAGTGAAAGGGGGCCCTACGAGCAGTACTTC.

The CDR3 DNA reads TGTGCCAGCAGTTTCTACCGCCGGGACAGACTCTACGAGCAGTACTTC. This gives the protein CASSFYRRDRLYEQYF. The chain combines TRBV27 with TRBJ2-7; 7 positions agree with TRBD1. The CDR3 sequence is 16 residues long. The germline gives CDR1 MNHEY, CDR2 SMNVEV (reference sequence). V lost 3 bases, J lost 3 bases, and 11 bases stayed unmatched.

The CDR3 loop reads CASSLLQRTDTQYF. CDR3 DNA sequence: TGCGCCAGCAGCTTGCTGCAGCGCACAGATACGCAGTATTTT. The genes are TRBV5-1 and TRBJ2-3, with D unresolved. CDR1 is SGHRS, CDR2 YFSETQ, per germline. This CDR3 region has 14 residues. The V gene lost 1 base and the J gene lost 1 base, with 7 bases spanning the gap.

In the case of this clone: The sample holds other DNA sequences that translate to the same CDR3. The genes are TRBV27 and TRBJ2-7; tentatively, D is TRBD1 or TRBD2 (5 bases each). Trimming removed 2 bases at V and 2 bases at J, with 7 bases between. Per the germline V gene, CDR1 is MNHEY and CDR2 is SMNVEV (reference sequence). There are 13 residues in the CDR3. The CDR3 sequence: CASSLEGPYEQYF. CDR3 in DNA: TGTGCCAGCAGTTTAGAGGGGCCCTACGAGCAGTACTTC.

The gene calls are TRBV5-6 and TRBJ2-1, with a tentative D call TRBD1 (6 bases). Germline V gene sequence: CDR1 SGHDT, CDR2 YYEEEE. V lost 0 bases and J lost 6, with 10 bases in between. The CDR3 consists of 14 residues. In DNA form, the CDR3 reads TGTGCCAGCAGCTTGGTTAGGGACACCAATGAGCAGTTCTTC. Amino acids: CASSLVRDTNEQFF.

The CDR3 is CASSRNSNTEAFF. Here the CDR3 DNA reads TGTGCCAGCAGTCGCAACAGTAACACTGAAGCTTTCTTT. The gene calls are TRBV6-5 and TRBJ1-1; D ambiguous. In germline, CDR1 is MNHEY, CDR2 SVGAGI. The V end was cut by 5 bases, the J end by 2 bases, with 9 bases between. The CDR3 is 13 amino acids.

The chain couples TRBV5-4 to TRBJ2-3; TRBD1 agrees at 11 bases. CDR3 length: 14 residues. CDR1 is SGHNT and CDR2 is YYREEE in the germline V gene (reference sequence). Trimming cost V 5 bases and J 3 bases; bases outside gene matches: 2. Written as DNA, the CDR3 is TGTGCCAGCAGGAGGGACAGGGGGACAGATACGCAGTATTTT. Its translation: CASRRDRGTDTQYF. The full variable domain, in which reference TRBV5-4 and TRBJ2-3 provide the parts outside the CDR3, is ETGVTQSPTHLIKTRGQQVTLRCSSQSGHNTVSWYQQALGQGPQFIFQYYREEENGRGNFPPRFSGLQFPNYSSELNVNALELDDSALYLCASRRDRGTDTQYFGPGTRLTVL.

This clone was seen only once. The chain couples TRBV2 to TRBJ2-5; D gene uncertain. V was trimmed by 5 bases and J by 6 bases, leaving 10 bases between them. There are 12 residues in the CDR3. The V gene's germline CDR1 is SNHLY and CDR2 FYNNEI. For the CDR3, the DNA is TGTGCCAGCAGTTCACCCCAGCAGACCCAGTACTTC. It is translated as CASSSPQQTQYF.